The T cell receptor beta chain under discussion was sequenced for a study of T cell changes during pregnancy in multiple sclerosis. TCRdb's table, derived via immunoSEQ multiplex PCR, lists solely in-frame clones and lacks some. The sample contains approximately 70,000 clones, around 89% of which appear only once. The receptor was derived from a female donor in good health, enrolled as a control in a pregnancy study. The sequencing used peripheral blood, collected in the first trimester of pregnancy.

The CDR3 reads CASSPLGGAGGYTF. The CDR3 DNA reads as TGTGCCAGCAGCCCTTTGGGGGGAGCTGGTGGCTACACCTTC. The genes are TRBV14 and TRBJ1-2; TRBD1 is a possible D gene (5 bases). V shed 4 bases and J shed 7 bases, with 16 bases lying between them. From germline, CDR1 is SGHDN and CDR2 FVKESK. The CDR3 is 14 amino acids. The full variable domain, in which reference TRBV14 and TRBJ1-2 provide the parts outside the CDR3, is EAGVTQFPSHSVIEKGQTVTLRCDPISGHDNLYWYRRVMGKEIKFLLHFVKESKQDESGMPNNRFLAERTGGTYSTLKVQPAELEDSGVYFCASSPLGGAGGYTFGSGTRLTVV.